This T cell receptor (beta chain) appears in the sequencing data of a study of regulatory T cells in long-lasting Graves disease. With respect to this clonotype: This may stem from a read error, because a much larger clone lies one nucleotide away.

The V gene lost 5 bases and the J gene lost 2 bases, with 24 bases spanning the gap. The CDR3 length is 18 residues. CDR1 and CDR2 from the germline V gene are SEHNR and FQNEAQ (reference sequence). Specified time point: newly diagnosed GD, antithyroid drugs for less than 3 months. Researchers made the TCR library from RNA that was extracted from PBMCs. Arm-PCR of CDR3 regions and iRepertoire HTBI primers were used to build TCR beta libraries. From the multiplex PCR reads, TCRdb called clonotypes with MiXCR, one entry per CDR3 protein. The data contain about half a million distinct CDR3 sequences, around 13% of them seen just once; the ten biggest clones take up approximately 9%. In addition, the sample was reused for a study of T cells in Graves' hyperthyroidism and ophthalmopathy.

The chain joins TRBV7-9 to TRBJ1-2, with D perhaps TRBD1 (5 bases). The source of this sequence is a woman aged 25 to 39 with Graves disease. The starting material was peripheral blood mononuclear cells (PBMCs), obtained at new diagnosis, from a patient treated with antithyroid drugs. CDR3 amino acids: CASSPRTMGSGGNYGYTF. The CDR3 DNA reads TGTGCCAGCAGCCCCCGCACCATGGGCAGTGGGGGGAACTATGGCTACACCTTC.